Each of the 30 T cell receptor beta chains below was sequenced from the same sample in a study of OX40 agonist ivuxolimab in advanced cancers. The method was immunoSEQ multiplex PCR; TCRdb's version includes in-frame clones alone and lacks a portion of them. The sample lists some 40,000 clones, around 92% seen once, with about a sixth in the top ten. Sequencing used CD4+ or CD8+ T cells sorted from blood, obtained in a trial of the OX40 agonist ivuxolimab. These receptor sequences come from an adult with an advanced solid tumor such as melanoma, head and neck, liver or kidney cancer.

The chain uses TRBV27 and TRBJ1-5; no firm D call. This CDR3 contains 15 residues. V lost 0 bases to trimming and J lost 9 bases, with 15 bases between them. Looked up from germline, CDR1 is MNHEY and CDR2 is SMNVEV (reference sequence). The CDR3 sequence is CASSLSNRGVRPQHF. The CDR3 bases are TGTGCCAGCAGTTTATCGAACCGGGGAGTTAGGCCCCAGCATTTT.

The chain carries TRBV19 and TRBJ1-2; 7 nucleotides align to TRBD1. CDR3 length: 14 residues. J lost 5 bases, V lost 7 bases, and 10 bases had no gene match. Germline V gene data show CDR1 as LNHDA and CDR2 as SQIVND (reference sequence). DNA of the CDR3: TGTGCCAGTACCTACTTGACAGGGACATATGGCTACACCTTC. Encoded protein: CASTYLTGTYGYTF.

The genes are TRBV28 and TRBJ1-5, with 8 bases identical to TRBD1. Germline V gives CDR1 MDHEN, CDR2 SYDVKM. The CDR3 extends over 17 amino acids. Germline trimming cut 5 bases from V and 2 bases from J; bases unmatched to any gene: 11. The CDR3 DNA follows: TGTGCCAGCAGTGGGCAGGGGGCGATAGTCGGCAATCAGCCCCAGCATTTT. Translated, it gives CASSGQGAIVGNQPQHF.

The chain uses TRBV5-4 and TRBJ1-1; D gene unclear. The CDR3 has 12 amino acids. V was cut by 7 bases and J by 3 bases, with 10 bases left in between. CDR1 is SGHNT and CDR2 is YYREEE in the germline V gene (reference sequence). The CDR3 DNA follows: TGTGCCAGCGGTTTTGGTGACACTGAAGCTTTCTTT. Translating gives CASGFGDTEAFF.

The V gene is TRBV28, the J gene TRBJ2-7; perhaps TRBD2 as D (6 bases). V was cut by 2 bases and J by 2 bases, with 10 bases left in between. The CDR3 is made up of 14 amino acids. Germline CDR1 and CDR2: MDHEN and SYDVKM. CDR3: CASSLTRETYEQYF. The CDR3 DNA reads TGTGCCAGCAGTTTAACCCGGGAGACCTACGAGCAGTACTTC.

V and J are TRBV27 and TRBJ1-2; unclear D gene. Trimming left V 8 bases short and J 10 bases short, with 23 bases between. Germline V CDR1 and CDR2: MNHEY, SMNVEV (reference sequence). The CDR3 extends over 14 amino acids. This CDR3 is CASSLSRVLLVYTF. For the CDR3, the DNA is TGTGCCAGCTCCCTGTCGCGGGTGTTGTTAGTCTACACCTTC.

This rearrangement joins TRBV2 to TRBJ2-7, with D possibly matching TRBD1 (6 bases). The CDR3 covers 15 residues. Trimming took 0 bases from V and 5 from J, leaving 14 bases between them. Germline loops: CDR1 SNHLY, CDR2 FYNNEI. CDR3 nucleotide sequence: TGTGCCAGCAGTGAAGCTACAGGGAACTACCACGAGCAGTACTTC. This codes for CASSEATGNYHEQYF. The entire variable domain, with the rest obtained from reference TRBV2 and TRBJ2-7, is as follows: EPEVTQTPSHQVTQMGQEVILRCVPISNHLYFYWYRQILGQKVEFLVSFYNNEISEKSEIFDDQFSVERPDGSNFTLKIRSTKLEDSAMYFCASSEATGNYHEQYFGPGTRLTVT.

The chain combines TRBV6-5 with TRBJ1-1; D is unclear. This CDR3 contains 13 residues. Germline lookup yields CDR1 MNHEY and CDR2 SVGAGI. Trimming cost V 2 bases and J 2 bases, with 6 bases left between them. The CDR3, as DNA: TGTGCCAGCAGTTACGCAGTAAACACTGAAGCTTTCTTT. This codes for CASSYAVNTEAFF.

The chain links TRBV5-4 to TRBJ2-7, with D perhaps matching TRBD2 (5 bases). Germline V gives CDR1 SGHNT, CDR2 YYREEE (reference sequence). The CDR3 is 14 amino acids. Trimming took off 2 bases at V and 4 bases at J, with 13 bases between the two ends. CDR3 bases: TGTGCCAGCAGCTTTGAGGGATGCACGTACGAGCAGTACTTC. Its protein product is CASSFEGCTYEQYF.

The chain recombines TRBV5-5 with TRBJ2-1; 8 bases align to TRBD2. Trimming removed 4 bases from V and 9 bases from J; junction bases left unmatched: 9. CDR1 SGHKS and CDR2 YYEKEE come from the germline V gene (reference sequence). The CDR3 extends over 14 amino acids. This CDR3 is CASSRRGLEGEQFF. Here the CDR3 DNA reads TGTGCCAGCAGCCGGCGGGGACTAGAGGGTGAGCAGTTCTTC.

This clone has a handful of counts. This chain connects TRBV19 to TRBJ2-1; 8 nucleotides match TRBD1. Looked up from germline, CDR1 is LNHDA and CDR2 is SQIVND (reference sequence). The CDR3 covers 14 residues. With 8 bases clipped from V and 6 bases from J, the junction kept 9 bases outside the gene matches. The CDR3 DNA follows: TGTGCCAGTGCGCGGACAGGGATTCGCAATGAGCAGTTCTTC. It is translated as CASARTGIRNEQFF. Together with reference TRBV19 and TRBJ2-1, the CDR3 gives the full variable domain: DGGITQSPKYLFRKEGQNVTLSCEQNLNHDAMYWYRQDPGQGLRLIYYSQIVNDFQKGDIAEGYSVSREKKESFPLTVTSAQKNPTAFYLCASARTGIRNEQFFGPGTRLTVL.

The J gene is TRBJ1-5, the V gene TRBV10-2, with D hard to call. The V end lost 3 bases, the J end lost 8 bases, and 8 bases lay between the germline ends. Looked up from germline, CDR1 is WSHSY and CDR2 is SAAADI. This CDR3 has 12 residues. In nucleotides, the CDR3 is TGCGCCAGCAGTGAAATACCTGAGCCCCAGCATTTT. Translation: CASSEIPEPQHF.

The rearrangement uses TRBV7-3 and TRBJ2-1, with D tentatively TRBD1 (6 bases). Germline V gene sequence: CDR1 SGHTA, CDR2 FQGTGA. This CDR3 comprises 17 residues. V was pared by 1 base and J by 7 bases, with 20 bases between. CDR3 sequence (DNA): TGTGCCAGCAGCTTAAGACGGGTGGGGCTCCAGGGGAATGAGCAGTTCTTC. Translation: CASSLRRVGLQGNEQFF.

This chain uses TRBV6-1 with TRBJ2-7; TRBD1 aligns across 10 bases. Trimming cost V 2 bases and J 5 bases; bases outside gene matches: 6. Germline assignment: CDR1 MNHNS and CDR2 SASEGT. The CDR3 sequence is 15 residues long. The CDR3 sequence: CASSEWGQGFDEQYF. The CDR3 DNA follows: TGTGCCAGCAGTGAATGGGGACAGGGGTTCGACGAGCAGTACTTC.

This clone was detected only a few times. The CDR3 DNA follows: TGTGCCAGCAGCTATAGCGGGGGGATGGAGACCCAGTACTTC. It specifies CASSYSGGMETQYF. The rearrangement uses TRBV7-9 and TRBJ2-5; 10 bases map to TRBD2. Germline V gives CDR1 SEHNR, CDR2 FQNEAQ (reference sequence). This CDR3 is 14 amino acids long. The V gene end was trimmed by 4 bases and the J gene end by 5 bases; junction bases not matched to a gene: 4.

J is TRBJ1-3 and V is TRBV9; no firm D call. CDR3 length equals 11 residues. Germline CDR1 reads SGDLS; CDR2 reads YYNGEE. V lost 6 bases, J lost 4 bases, and 5 bases lay in between. The CDR3 DNA reads TGTGCCAGCATGAGGGGAAACACCATATATTTT. It specifies CASMRGNTIYF.

The chain carries TRBV2 and TRBJ1-5; a weak D match, TRBD1 (5 bases). V was cut by 7 bases and J by 2 bases, with 15 bases left in between. The CDR3 has 15 residues. Germline CDR1 and CDR2: SNHLY and FYNNEI. The CDR3 nucleotides are TGTGCCAGCAAGGATCAGGGTGGTGGCAATCAGCCCCAGCATTTT. It encodes CASKDQGGGNQPQHF.

The chain uses TRBV6-1 and TRBJ1-2; D is unclear. The CDR3 extends over 12 amino acids. In germline, CDR1 is MNHNS, CDR2 SASEGT. V gave up 8 bases and J gave up 2 bases, with 9 bases separating them. CDR3 DNA: TGTGCCAGCGGAGCAGAAAACTATGGCTACACCTTC. Its translation: CASGAENYGYTF.

V gene TRBV5-5 combines with J gene TRBJ2-3; D gene ambiguous. The V gene's germline CDR1 is SGHKS and CDR2 YYEKEE (reference sequence). The CDR3 runs 15 residues. The germline V and J ends were trimmed by 0 bases and 3 bases, with 11 bases remaining between them. The CDR3 sequence is CASSLAYRATDTQYF. The CDR3 coding sequence is TGTGCCAGCAGCTTGGCTTACCGGGCAACAGATACGCAGTATTTT.

The chain is built from TRBV2 and TRBJ1-2, with 9 bases matching TRBD1. Trimming cost V 7 bases and J 4 bases; bases outside gene matches: 7. CDR3 length: 14 residues. Germline lookup yields CDR1 SNHLY and CDR2 FYNNEI. The CDR3 coding sequence is TGTGCCAGCACCGGGACAGGGTCGTCCTATGGCTACACCTTC. It encodes CASTGTGSSYGYTF.

This chain connects TRBV19 to TRBJ2-7; 7 bases are a match to TRBD2. The ends lost 5 bases at V and 1 base at J; junction bases unmatched: 5. This CDR3 is 14 amino acids long. CDR1 and CDR2 from the germline V gene are LNHDA and SQIVND (reference sequence). CDR3 coding DNA: TGTGCCAGTAGTGGGGGACTATGGTCCTACGAGCAGTACTTC. As protein: CASSGGLWSYEQYF. Variable domain in full (rest from reference TRBV19 and TRBJ2-7): DGGITQSPKYLFRKEGQNVTLSCEQNLNHDAMYWYRQDPGQGLRLIYYSQIVNDFQKGDIAEGYSVSREKKESFPLTVTSAQKNPTAFYLCASSGGLWSYEQYFGPGTRLTVT.

The gene calls are TRBV11-1 and TRBJ2-1; D gene uncertain. Germline assignment: CDR1 SGHAT and CDR2 FQDESV (reference sequence). This CDR3 region has 17 residues. The V end was cut by 4 bases, the J end by 1 base, with 17 bases between. The CDR3 DNA sequence: TGTGCCAGCAGCTCCCATCCTGGCTTAGGTTCCTACAATGAGCAGTTCTTC. Translated: CASSSHPGLGSYNEQFF.

The chain has TRBV7-8 and TRBJ1-5; D unclear. Germline-derived CDR1 and CDR2 are SGHVS and FQNEAQ. CDR3 length: 15 amino acids. V lost 1 base to trimming and J lost 6 bases, with 13 bases between them. The CDR3 region is CASSLVVGRVQPQHF. CDR3 coding DNA: TGTGCCAGCAGCTTAGTCGTGGGGAGGGTTCAGCCCCAGCATTTT.

V gene TRBV27 combines with J gene TRBJ2-7; D is undetermined. CDR1 is MNHEY and CDR2 is SMNVEV in the germline V gene (reference sequence). This CDR3 spans 15 amino acids. V lost 6 bases and J lost 5, with 20 bases in between. CDR3 region: CASRLNRATGNEQYF. CDR3 in DNA: TGTGCCAGCAGACTAAACCGGGCGACTGGGAACGAGCAGTACTTC.

The chain joins TRBV19 to TRBJ2-1; 7 positions match TRBD2. Per the germline V gene, CDR1 is LNHDA and CDR2 is SQIVND (reference sequence). The CDR3 loop spans 15 amino acids. Germline trimming cut 1 base from V and 2 bases from J; bases unmatched to any gene: 2. For the CDR3, the DNA is TGTGCCAGTAGTATAGTTAGCGGGCCCTACAATGAGCAGTTCTTC. Translated, it gives CASSIVSGPYNEQFF.

V gene TRBV27 combines with J gene TRBJ2-1; TRBD2 is a possible D gene (7 bases). The CDR3 sequence is 16 residues long. The germline V gene encodes CDR1 MNHEY and CDR2 SMNVEV (reference sequence). Trimming stripped 5 bases from V and 2 bases from J, with 16 bases between. Here the CDR3 DNA reads TGTGCCAGCAGTGGCCACAGGGAGGGGACCTACAATGAGCAGTTCTTC. Translated: CASSGHREGTYNEQFF.

The chain recombines TRBV5-1 with TRBJ2-2, with D possibly being TRBD1 (6 bases). The germline CDR1 and CDR2 sequences are SGHRS and YFSETQ. The V and J ends lost 6 bases and 6 bases respectively, with 21 bases between them. The CDR3 totals 16 residues. As DNA, the CDR3 is TGCGCCAGCAAATTTGGTATGCCAGACAGGCCCGGGGAGCTGTTTTTT. It yields the protein CASKFGMPDRPGELFF. The variable domain in full, completed from reference TRBV5-1 and TRBJ2-2, reads KAGVTQTPRYLIKTRGQQVTLSCSPISGHRSVSWYQQTPGQGLQFLFEYFSETQRNKGNFPGRFSGRQFSNSRSEMNVSTLELGDSALYLCASKFGMPDRPGELFFGEGSRLTVL.

The chain is built from TRBV10-3 and TRBJ2-3; D may correspond to TRBD1 or TRBD2 (6 bases each). The CDR3 sequence is 17 residues long. Looked up from germline, CDR1 is ENHRY and CDR2 is SYGVKD. V lost 4 bases, J lost 3 bases, and 20 bases lay in between. This CDR3 is CAISGSEGGGLTDTQYF. In nucleotides, the CDR3 is TGTGCCATCAGTGGGTCTGAGGGGGGCGGTTTAACAGATACGCAGTATTTT.

The V and J genes are TRBV10-3 and TRBJ2-7; D gene unclear. V lost 2 bases and J lost 2, with 7 bases in between. The CDR3 is 13 residues long. CDR1 and CDR2 (germline): ENHRY, SYGVKD. CDR3 DNA: TGTGCCATCAGTGAGCCGGGCCCCTACGAGCAGTACTTC. Translating it yields CAISEPGPYEQYF.

The chain links TRBV5-4 to TRBJ1-1; weak D call: TRBD1 (6 bases). CDR3 length: 15 residues. Germline assignment: CDR1 SGHNT and CDR2 YYREEE (reference sequence). The V end was cut by 1 base, the J end by 0 bases, with 10 bases between. The CDR3 is CASSLRQGMNTEAFF. CDR3 coding DNA: TGTGCCAGCAGCTTGAGGCAGGGGATGAACACTGAAGCTTTCTTT.